A single T cell receptor beta chain is shown here with its context. Trimming removed 10 bases from V and 2 bases from J; junction bases left unmatched: 11. CDR3 length: 14 amino acids. Per the germline V gene, CDR1 is MNHEY and CDR2 is SVGAGI. The record originates from a study of blood T cell repertoires in COVID-19. TCRdb keeps only in-frame clones here, not all; method: immunoSEQ multiplex PCR. The sample holds about 53,000 clones, over 90% seen once. The TCR originated in a human donor in a cohort sampled during active COVID-19. This sequence joins TRBV6-5 and TRBJ2-7; 7 nucleotides align to TRBD2. The sequenced material came from peripheral blood. The CDR3 coding sequence is TGTGCCATCAACCGGGGGACTACACCCTACGAGCAGTACTTC. Amino acid sequence: CAINRGTTPYEQYF.